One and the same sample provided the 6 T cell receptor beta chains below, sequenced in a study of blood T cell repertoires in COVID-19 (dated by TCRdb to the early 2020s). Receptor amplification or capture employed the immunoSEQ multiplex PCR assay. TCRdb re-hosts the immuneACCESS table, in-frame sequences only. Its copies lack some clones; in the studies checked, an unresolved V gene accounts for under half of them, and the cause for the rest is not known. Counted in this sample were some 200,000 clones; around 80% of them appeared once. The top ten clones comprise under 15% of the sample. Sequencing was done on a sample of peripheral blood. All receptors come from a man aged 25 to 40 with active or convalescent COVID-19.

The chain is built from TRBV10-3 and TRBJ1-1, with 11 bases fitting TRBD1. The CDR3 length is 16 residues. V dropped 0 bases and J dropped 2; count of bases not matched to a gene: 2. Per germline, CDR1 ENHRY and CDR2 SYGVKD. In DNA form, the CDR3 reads TGTGCCATCAGTGAGTCCCGGACAGGGGGCAACACTGAAGCTTTCTTT. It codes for CAISESRTGGNTEAFF.

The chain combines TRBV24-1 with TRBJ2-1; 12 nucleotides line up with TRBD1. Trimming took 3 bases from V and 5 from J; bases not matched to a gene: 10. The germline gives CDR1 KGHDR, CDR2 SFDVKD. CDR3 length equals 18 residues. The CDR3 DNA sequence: TGTGCCACCAGTGATCCCCGGGCAAGGGACAGGGGGCACAATGAGCAGTTCTTC. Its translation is CATSDPRARDRGHNEQFF.

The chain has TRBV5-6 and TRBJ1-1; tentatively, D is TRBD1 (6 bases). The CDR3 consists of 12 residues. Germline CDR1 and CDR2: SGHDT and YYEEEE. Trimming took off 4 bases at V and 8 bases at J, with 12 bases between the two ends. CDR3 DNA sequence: TGTGCCAGCAGCATAGACGGGACAGAAGCTTTCTTT. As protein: CASSIDGTEAFF.

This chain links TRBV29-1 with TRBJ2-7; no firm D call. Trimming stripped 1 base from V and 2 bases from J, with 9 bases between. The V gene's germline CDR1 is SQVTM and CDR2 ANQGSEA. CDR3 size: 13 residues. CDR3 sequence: CSVEVAEAYEQYF. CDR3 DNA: TGCAGCGTTGAAGTGGCGGAAGCCTACGAGCAGTACTTC.

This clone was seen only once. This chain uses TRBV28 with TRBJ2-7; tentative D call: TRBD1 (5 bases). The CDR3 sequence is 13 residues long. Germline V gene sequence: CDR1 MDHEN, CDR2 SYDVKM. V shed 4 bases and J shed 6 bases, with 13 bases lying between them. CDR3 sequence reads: CASSSAGKGEQYV. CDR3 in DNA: TGTGCCAGCAGTTCGGCAGGGAAGGGCGAGCAGTACGTC.

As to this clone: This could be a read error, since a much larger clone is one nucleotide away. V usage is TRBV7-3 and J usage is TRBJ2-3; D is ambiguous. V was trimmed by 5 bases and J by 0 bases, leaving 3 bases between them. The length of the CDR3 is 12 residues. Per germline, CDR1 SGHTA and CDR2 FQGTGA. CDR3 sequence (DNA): TGTGCCAGCAGCCCGAGCACAGATACGCAGTATTTT. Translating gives CASSPSTDTQYF.